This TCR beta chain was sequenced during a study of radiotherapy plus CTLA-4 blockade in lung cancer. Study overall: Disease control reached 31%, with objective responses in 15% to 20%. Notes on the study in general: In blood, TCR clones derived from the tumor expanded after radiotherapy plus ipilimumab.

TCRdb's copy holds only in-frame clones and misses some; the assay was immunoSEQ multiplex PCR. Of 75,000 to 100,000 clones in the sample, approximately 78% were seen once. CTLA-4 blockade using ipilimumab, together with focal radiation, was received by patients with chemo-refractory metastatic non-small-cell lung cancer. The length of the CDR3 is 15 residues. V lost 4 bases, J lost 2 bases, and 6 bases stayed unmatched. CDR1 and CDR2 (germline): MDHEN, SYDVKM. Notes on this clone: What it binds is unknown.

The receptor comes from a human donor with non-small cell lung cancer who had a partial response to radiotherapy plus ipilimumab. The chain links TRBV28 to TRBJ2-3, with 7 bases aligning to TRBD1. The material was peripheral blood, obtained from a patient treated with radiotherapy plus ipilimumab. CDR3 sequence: CASSSSGTDTDTQYF. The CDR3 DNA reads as TGTGCCAGCAGTTCGTCCGGGACAGACACAGATACGCAGTATTTT.